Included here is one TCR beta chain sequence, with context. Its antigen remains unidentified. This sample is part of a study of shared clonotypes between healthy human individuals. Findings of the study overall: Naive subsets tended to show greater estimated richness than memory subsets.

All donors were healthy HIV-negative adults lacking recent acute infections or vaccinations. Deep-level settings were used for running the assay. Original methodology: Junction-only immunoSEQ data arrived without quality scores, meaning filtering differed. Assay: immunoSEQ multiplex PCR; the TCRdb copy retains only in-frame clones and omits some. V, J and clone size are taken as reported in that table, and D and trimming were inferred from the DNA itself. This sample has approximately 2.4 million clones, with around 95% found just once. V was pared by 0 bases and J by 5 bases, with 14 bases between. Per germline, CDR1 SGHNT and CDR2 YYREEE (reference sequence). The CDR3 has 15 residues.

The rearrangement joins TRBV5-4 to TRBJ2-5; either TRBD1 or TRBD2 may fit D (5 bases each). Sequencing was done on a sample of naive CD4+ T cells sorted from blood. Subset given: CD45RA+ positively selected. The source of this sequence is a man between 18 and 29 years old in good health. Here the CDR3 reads CASSLAAGTRETQYF. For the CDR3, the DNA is TGTGCCAGCAGCTTGGCCGCTGGGACCCGGGAGACCCAGTACTTC.